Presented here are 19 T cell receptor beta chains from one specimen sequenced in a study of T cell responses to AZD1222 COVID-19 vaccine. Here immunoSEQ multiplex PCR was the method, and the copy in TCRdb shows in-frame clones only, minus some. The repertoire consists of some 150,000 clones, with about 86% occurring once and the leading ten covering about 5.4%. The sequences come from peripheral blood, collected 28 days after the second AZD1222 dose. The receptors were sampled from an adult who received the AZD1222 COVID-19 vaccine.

For the CDR3, the DNA is TGTGCCAGCAGCCCCACCGGGGGGGCTCTCCTCACAGATACGCAGTATTTT. Translation gives CASSPTGGALLTDTQYF. This chain joins TRBV7-8 and TRBJ2-3; 8 bases are shared with TRBD2. V lost 5 bases and J lost 2; bases outside the gene matches: 12. Germline lookup yields CDR1 SGHVS and CDR2 FQNEAQ. This CDR3 has 17 amino acids.

The CDR3 sequence is CASSNAGGSGNTIYF. Here the CDR3 DNA reads TGTGCCAGCTCAAACGCAGGGGGCTCAGGAAACACCATATATTTT. The gene calls are TRBV18 and TRBJ1-3, with 8 positions matching TRBD1. V was clipped by 5 bases and J by 4 bases; unmatched bases: 7. Per the germline V gene, CDR1 is KGHSH and CDR2 is LQKENI. CDR3 length equals 15 residues.

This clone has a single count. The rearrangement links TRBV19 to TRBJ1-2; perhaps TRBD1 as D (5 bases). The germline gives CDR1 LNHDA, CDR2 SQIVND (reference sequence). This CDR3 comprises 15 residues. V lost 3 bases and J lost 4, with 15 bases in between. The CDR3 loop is CASSIPLGGTYGYTF. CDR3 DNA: TGTGCCAGTAGTATCCCCCTCGGGGGTACCTATGGCTACACCTTC.

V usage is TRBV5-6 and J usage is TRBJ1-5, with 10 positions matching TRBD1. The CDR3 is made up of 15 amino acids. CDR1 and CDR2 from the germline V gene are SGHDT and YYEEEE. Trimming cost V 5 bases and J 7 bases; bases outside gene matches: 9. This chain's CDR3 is CASSHGTGALQPQHF. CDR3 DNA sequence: TGTGCCAGCAGTCACGGGACAGGGGCTTTACAGCCCCAGCATTTT.

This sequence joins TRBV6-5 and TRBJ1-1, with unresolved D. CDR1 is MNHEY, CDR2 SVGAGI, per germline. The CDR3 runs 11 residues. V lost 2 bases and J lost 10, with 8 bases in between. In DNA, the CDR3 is TGTGCCAGCAGTTACCGTGGGAGAGCTTTCTTT. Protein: CASSYRGRAFF.

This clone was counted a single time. CDR3 DNA sequence: TGTGCCACCGCCAAGGGGGGCGGCACAGATACGCAGTATTTT. Translation gives CATAKGGGTDTQYF. The rearrangement links TRBV24-1 to TRBJ2-3; perhaps D is TRBD1 or TRBD2 (6 bases each). Between the trimmed V and J ends, which lost 9 bases and 1 base, there was a span of 13 bases. The CDR3 covers 14 residues. Per germline, CDR1 KGHDR and CDR2 SFDVKD.

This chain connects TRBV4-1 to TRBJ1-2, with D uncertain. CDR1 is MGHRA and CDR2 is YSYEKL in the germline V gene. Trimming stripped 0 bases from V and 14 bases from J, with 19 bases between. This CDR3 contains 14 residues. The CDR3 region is CASSQDRGTREKTF. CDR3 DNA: TGCGCCAGCAGCCAAGATCGGGGTACTAGGGAGAAAACCTTC.

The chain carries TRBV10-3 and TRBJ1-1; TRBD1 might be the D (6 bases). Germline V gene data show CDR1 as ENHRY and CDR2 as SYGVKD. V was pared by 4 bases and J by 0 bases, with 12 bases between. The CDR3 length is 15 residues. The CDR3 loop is CAISVSGGLNTEAFF. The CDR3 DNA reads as TGTGCCATCAGTGTGAGTGGGGGCTTGAACACTGAAGCTTTCTTT.

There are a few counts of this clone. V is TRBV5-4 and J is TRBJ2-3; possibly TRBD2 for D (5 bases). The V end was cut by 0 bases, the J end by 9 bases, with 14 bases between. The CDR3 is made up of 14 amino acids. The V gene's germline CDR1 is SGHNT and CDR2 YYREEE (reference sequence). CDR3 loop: CASSLEVVRATQYF. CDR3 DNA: TGTGCCAGCAGCTTGGAGGTCGTGCGGGCGACGCAGTATTTT.

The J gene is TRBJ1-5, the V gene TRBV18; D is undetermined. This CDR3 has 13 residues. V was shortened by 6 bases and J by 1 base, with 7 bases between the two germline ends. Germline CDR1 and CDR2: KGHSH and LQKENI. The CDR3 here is CASSLPSNQPQHF. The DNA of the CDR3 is TGTGCCAGCTCGCTCCCGAGCAATCAGCCCCAGCATTTT.

CDR3 nucleotide sequence: TGTGCCAGCAGCTTGCCTTTGCAGGGTACCGGGGAGCTGTTTTTT. Its protein is CASSLPLQGTGELFF. The chain couples TRBV5-4 to TRBJ2-2, with D perhaps TRBD1 (5 bases). The V and J ends lost 1 base and 5 bases respectively, with 12 bases between them. From germline, CDR1 is SGHNT and CDR2 YYREEE (reference sequence). The CDR3 totals 15 residues.

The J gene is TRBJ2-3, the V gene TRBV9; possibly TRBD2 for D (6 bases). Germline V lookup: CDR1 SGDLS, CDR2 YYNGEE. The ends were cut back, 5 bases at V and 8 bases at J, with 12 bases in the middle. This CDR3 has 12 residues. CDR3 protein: CASSQDGGTQYF. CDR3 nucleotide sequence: TGTGCCAGCAGTCAAGACGGGGGTACGCAGTATTTT.

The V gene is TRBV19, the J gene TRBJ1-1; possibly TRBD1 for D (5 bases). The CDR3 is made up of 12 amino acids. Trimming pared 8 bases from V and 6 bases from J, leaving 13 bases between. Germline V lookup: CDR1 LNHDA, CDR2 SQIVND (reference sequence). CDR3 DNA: TGTGCCAGTTTTCAGGGCCTCGCTGAAGCTTTCTTT. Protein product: CASFQGLAEAFF.

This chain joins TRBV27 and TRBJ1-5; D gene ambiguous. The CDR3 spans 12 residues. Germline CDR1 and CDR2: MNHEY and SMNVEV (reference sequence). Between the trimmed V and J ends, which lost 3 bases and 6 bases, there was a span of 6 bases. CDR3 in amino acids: CASSFWGQPQHF. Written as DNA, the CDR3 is TGTGCCAGCAGTTTTTGGGGTCAGCCCCAGCATTTT.

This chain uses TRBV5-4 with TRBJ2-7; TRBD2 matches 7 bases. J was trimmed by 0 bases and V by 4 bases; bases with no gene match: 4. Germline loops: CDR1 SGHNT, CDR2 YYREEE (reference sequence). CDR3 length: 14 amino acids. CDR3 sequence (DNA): TGTGCCAGCAGCGCCACTAGCGACTCCTACGAGCAGTACTTC. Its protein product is CASSATSDSYEQYF.

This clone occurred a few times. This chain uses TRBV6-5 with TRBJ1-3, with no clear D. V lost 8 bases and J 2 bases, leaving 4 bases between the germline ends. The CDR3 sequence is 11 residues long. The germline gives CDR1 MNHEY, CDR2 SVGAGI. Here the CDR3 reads CASVTGNTIYF. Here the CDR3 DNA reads TGTGCCAGCGTAACTGGAAACACCATATATTTT.

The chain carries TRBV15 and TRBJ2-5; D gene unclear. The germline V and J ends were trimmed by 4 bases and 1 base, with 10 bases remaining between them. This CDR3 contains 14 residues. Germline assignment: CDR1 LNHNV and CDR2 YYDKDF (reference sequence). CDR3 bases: TGTGCCACCAGCAAGAGAACGGGCCAAGAGACCCAGTACTTC. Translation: CATSKRTGQETQYF.

DNA of the CDR3: TGTGCCAGCAGCGTAGCCGGTGGCGGGGAGCTGTTTTTT. Encoded protein: CASSVAGGGELFF. V usage is TRBV9 and J usage is TRBJ2-2, with D hard to call. With 0 bases removed from V and 7 bases from J, the gap between germline ends came to 7 bases. The CDR3 covers 13 residues. Germline-derived CDR1 and CDR2 are SGDLS and YYNGEE.

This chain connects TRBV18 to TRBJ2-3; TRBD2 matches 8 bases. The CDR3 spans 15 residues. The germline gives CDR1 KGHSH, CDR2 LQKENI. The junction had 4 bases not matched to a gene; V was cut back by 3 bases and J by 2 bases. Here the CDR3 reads CASSPTSAYTDTQYF. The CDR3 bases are TGTGCCAGCTCACCGACTAGCGCTTACACAGATACGCAGTATTTT.